Listed below are T cell receptor beta chains from one sample, sequenced in a study of technical replicates of blood from a handful of donors. The data were produced by immunoSEQ multiplex PCR, yet TCRdb's version contains in-frame clones alone and is incomplete. The data show 98,000 or so clones, with approximately 96% seen just once and 0.23% held by the top ten. Sequencing was performed on T cells isolated from PBMCs. The receptors were gathered from a human donor in good health. Each CDR3 is given with its conserved first and last residue.

>TRBV10-2|TRBJ2-1
CASSGTEADEQFF
>TRBV6-1|TRBJ2-6
CASSGPPSGANVLTF
>TRBV27|TRBJ2-1
CASSPGLESGSYNEQFF
>TRBV6-5|TRBJ2-7
CASRSSGGLYEQYF
>TRBV11-2|TRBJ1-3
CASSLVSGHISGNTIYF
>TRBV7-3|TRBJ2-2
CASSLGGFDGELFF
>TRBV7-2|TRBJ2-1
CASRLTGGSYNEQFF
>TRBV27|TRBJ1-2
CASSPWDTRNYGYTF
>TRBV12-5|TRBJ1-1
CASAPGGENTEAFF
>TRBV4-1|TRBJ1-2
CASSPVTGAPLTYGYTF
>TRBV18|TRBJ1-2
CASSPRTLQQNYGYTF
>TRBV6-5|TRBJ2-1
CASSYSGGNQFF
>TRBV15|TRBJ2-1
CATSVGRQGRYNEQFF
>TRBV30|TRBJ1-2
CAGKTGGYGYTF
>TRBV5-1|TRBJ1-1
CASSPWTGRMNTEAFF
>TRBV4-1|TRBJ2-3
CASSHRASGIKGGHTDTQYF
>TRBV27|TRBJ2-2
CASSLIAGGGGELFF
>TRBV9|TRBJ2-2
CASSARAGSGGTLSNTGELFF
>TRBV19|TRBJ2-1
CASMIGGGSYNEQFF
>TRBV5-1|TRBJ2-7
CASSLFIAGGTGPREQYF
>TRBV4-1|TRBJ2-5
CASSPRQGRLKETQYF
>TRBV5-6|TRBJ1-5
CASTQTDLTGTAHNQPQHF
>TRBV5-1|TRBJ2-3
CASDSGDHTDTQYF
>TRBV27|TRBJ2-1
CASSLRQGAYNEQFF
>TRBV18|TRBJ1-4
CASSPIAGQGNEKLFF
>TRBV27|TRBJ1-5
CASTAGGNNQPQHF
>TRBV28|TRBJ2-1
CASSFYRGNEQFF
>TRBV27|NA
CASSTVQSRGYEQYF
>TRBV10-3|TRBJ1-1
CAISAEGSRAFF
>TRBV5-1|TRBJ2-1
CASSFHSLATIRGGPYNEQFF
>TRBV6-1|TRBJ2-4
CASSEAFYGIQYF
>TRBV5-1|TRBJ2-1
CASSFRSGETYNEQFF
>TRBV4-1|TRBJ2-3
CASSRLPRPYTDTQYF
>TRBV7-8|TRBJ2-2
CASSSLAGAVTGELFF
>TRBV2|TRBJ1-4
CASLDRAGEKLFF
>TRBV18|TRBJ1-1
CASSAVVNTEAFF
>TRBV5-6|TRBJ1-5
CASSSKLFNSNQPQHF
>TRBV7-9|TRBJ1-5
CASSAGPDQPQHF
>TRBV12-5|TRBJ2-3
CATSAGQGADTQYF
>TRBV7-9|TRBJ1-1
CASSFPGFTEAFF
>TRBV5-6|TRBJ1-2
CASSVTGGADGYTF
>TRBV4-1|TRBJ2-5
CASSQTRGETQYF
>TRBV25-1|TRBJ2-5
CASSTGTSGTQYF
>TRBV11-2|TRBJ2-7
CASRSGTYEQYF
>TRBV6-5|TRBJ2-7
CASSYDWDRGYEQYF
>TRBV5-5|TRBJ1-5
CASSPGGAYSNQPQHF
>TRBV7-2|TRBJ2-3
CASSPTRGTDTQYF
>TRBV7-6|TRBJ2-1
CASSRLAGAREQFF
>TRBV13|TRBJ1-2
CASSSPLDRSYGYTF
>TRBV19|TRBJ1-2
CASSIGQGPYGYTF
>TRBV28|TRBJ2-1
CASSLLLAGVGKQFF
>TRBV19|TRBJ2-7
CASSIPGGALYEQYF
>TRBV25-1|TRBJ1-2
CASRTGYRGYTF
>TRBV9|TRBJ2-3
CASSEGQGILDTQYF